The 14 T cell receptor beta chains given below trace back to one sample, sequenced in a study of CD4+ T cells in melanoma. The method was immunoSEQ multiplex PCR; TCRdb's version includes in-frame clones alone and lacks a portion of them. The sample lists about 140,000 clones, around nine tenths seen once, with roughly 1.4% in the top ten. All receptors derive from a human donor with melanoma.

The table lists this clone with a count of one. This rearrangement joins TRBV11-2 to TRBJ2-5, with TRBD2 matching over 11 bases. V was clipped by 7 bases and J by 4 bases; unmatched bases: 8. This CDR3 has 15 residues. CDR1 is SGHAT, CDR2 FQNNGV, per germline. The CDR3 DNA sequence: TGTGCCAGCACCCGAACAACTAGCGGGGGAGAGACCCAGTACTTC. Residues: CASTRTTSGGETQYF.

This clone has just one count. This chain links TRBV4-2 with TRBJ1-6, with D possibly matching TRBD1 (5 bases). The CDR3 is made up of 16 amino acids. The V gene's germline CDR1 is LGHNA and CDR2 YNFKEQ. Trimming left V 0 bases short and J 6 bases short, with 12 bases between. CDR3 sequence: CASSQDSPGTNSPLHF. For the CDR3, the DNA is TGTGCCAGCAGCCAAGACTCTCCGGGGACTAATTCACCCCTCCACTTT.

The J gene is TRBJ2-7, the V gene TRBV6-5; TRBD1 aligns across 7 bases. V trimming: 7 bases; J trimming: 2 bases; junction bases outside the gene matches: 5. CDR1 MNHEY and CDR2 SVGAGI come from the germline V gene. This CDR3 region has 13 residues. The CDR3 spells CASTPGGPYEQYF. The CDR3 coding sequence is TGTGCCAGCACCCCAGGGGGACCCTACGAGCAGTACTTC.

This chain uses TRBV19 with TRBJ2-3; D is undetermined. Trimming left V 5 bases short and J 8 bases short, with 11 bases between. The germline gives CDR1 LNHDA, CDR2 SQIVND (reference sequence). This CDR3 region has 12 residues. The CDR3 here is CASSPPSTTQYF. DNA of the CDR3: TGTGCCAGTAGTCCCCCGTCAACTACGCAGTATTTT.

The chain's CDR3 is CAISEGGQGFTDTQYF. The CDR3 region has the DNA TGTGCCATCAGTGAGGGGGGACAAGGCTTCACAGATACGCAGTATTTT. V is TRBV10-3 and J is TRBJ2-3; D is possibly TRBD1 (6 bases). This CDR3 has 16 residues. Trimming removed 2 bases at V and 2 bases at J, with 14 bases between. Germline-derived CDR1 and CDR2 are ENHRY and SYGVKD.

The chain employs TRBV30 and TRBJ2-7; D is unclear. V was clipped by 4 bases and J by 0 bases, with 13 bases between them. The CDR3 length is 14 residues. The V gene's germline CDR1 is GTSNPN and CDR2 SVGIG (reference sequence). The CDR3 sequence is CAWKRKASSYEQYF. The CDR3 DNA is TGTGCCTGGAAAAGGAAAGCGAGCTCCTACGAGCAGTACTTC.

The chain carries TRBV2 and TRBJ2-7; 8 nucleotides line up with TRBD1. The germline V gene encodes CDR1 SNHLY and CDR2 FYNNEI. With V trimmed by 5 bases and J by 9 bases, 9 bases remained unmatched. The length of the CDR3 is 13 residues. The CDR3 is CASSTETGVMQYF. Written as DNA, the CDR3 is TGTGCCAGCAGTACCGAGACAGGGGTTATGCAGTACTTC. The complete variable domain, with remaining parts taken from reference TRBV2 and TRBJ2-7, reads EPEVTQTPSHQVTQMGQEVILRCVPISNHLYFYWYRQILGQKVEFLVSFYNNEISEKSEIFDDQFSVERPDGSNFTLKIRSTKLEDSAMYFCASSTETGVMQYFGPGTRLTVT.

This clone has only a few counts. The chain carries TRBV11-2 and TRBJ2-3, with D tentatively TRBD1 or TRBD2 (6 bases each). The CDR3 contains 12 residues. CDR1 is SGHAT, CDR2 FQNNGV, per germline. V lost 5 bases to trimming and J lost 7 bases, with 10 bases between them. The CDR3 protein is CASSRGGYTQYF. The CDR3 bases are TGTGCCAGCAGCCGAGGGGGGTATACGCAGTATTTT.

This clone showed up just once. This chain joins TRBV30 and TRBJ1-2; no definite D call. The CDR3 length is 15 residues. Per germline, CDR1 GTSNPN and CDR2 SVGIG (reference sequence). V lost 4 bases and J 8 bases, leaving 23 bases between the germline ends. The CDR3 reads CAWISGQVSQGGYTF. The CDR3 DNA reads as TGTGCCTGGATATCCGGCCAGGTGAGCCAAGGCGGCTACACCTTC.

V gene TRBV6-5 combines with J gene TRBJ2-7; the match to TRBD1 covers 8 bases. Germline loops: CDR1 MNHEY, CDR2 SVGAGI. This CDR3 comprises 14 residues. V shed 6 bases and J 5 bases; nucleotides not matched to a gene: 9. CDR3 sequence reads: CASREDRGINEQYF. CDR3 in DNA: TGTGCCAGCAGGGAAGACAGGGGAATAAACGAGCAGTACTTC.

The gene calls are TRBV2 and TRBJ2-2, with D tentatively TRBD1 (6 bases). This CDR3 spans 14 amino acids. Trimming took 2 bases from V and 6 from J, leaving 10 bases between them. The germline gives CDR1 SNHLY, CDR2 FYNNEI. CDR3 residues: CASSELTGAGELFF. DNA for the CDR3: TGTGCCAGCAGTGAACTGACAGGTGCCGGGGAGCTGTTTTTT.

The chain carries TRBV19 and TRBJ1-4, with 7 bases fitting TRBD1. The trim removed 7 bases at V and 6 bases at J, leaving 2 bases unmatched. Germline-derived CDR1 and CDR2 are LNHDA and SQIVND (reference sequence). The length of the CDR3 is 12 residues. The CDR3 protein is CASTGGDEKLFF. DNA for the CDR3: TGTGCCAGTACAGGGGGAGATGAAAAACTGTTTTTT.

The CDR3 spells CASREGTQETQYF. DNA for the CDR3: TGCGCCAGCAGGGAGGGTACACAAGAGACCCAGTACTTC. This chain uses TRBV5-1 with TRBJ2-5; D might be TRBD2 (6 bases). Germline values: CDR1 SGHRS, CDR2 YFSETQ. The CDR3 extends over 13 amino acids. V was shortened by 5 bases and J by 2 bases, with 10 bases between the two germline ends.

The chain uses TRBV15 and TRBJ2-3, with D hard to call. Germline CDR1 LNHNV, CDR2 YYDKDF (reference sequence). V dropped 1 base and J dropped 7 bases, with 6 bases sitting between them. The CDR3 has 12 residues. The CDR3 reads CATSRVGNTQYF. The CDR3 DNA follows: TGTGCCACCAGCAGAGTGGGAAATACGCAGTATTTT. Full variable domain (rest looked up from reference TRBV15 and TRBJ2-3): DAMVIQNPRYQVTQFGKPVTLSCSQTLNHNVMYWYQQKSSQAPKLLFHYYDKDFNNEADTPDNFQSRRPNTSFCFLDIRSPGLGDTAMYLCATSRVGNTQYFGPGTRLTVL.